The 10 T cell receptor beta chains reported below all come from one sample, sequenced in a study of Ad26.COV2.S vaccination and SARS-CoV-2 variants. This table comes from immunoSEQ multiplex PCR, and its TCRdb copy is limited to in-frame clones, with some not included. The sample lists 440,000 or so clones, 90% occurring once. The treatment denotes: roughly 18 received Ad26.COV2.S at low or high dose, single or two shots; 5 received placebo; per-sample allocation not given. The investigators took samples on day 63 after the first vaccine or placebo injection. The sequencing here drew on peripheral blood, taken in a trial of Ad26.COV2.S vaccine versus placebo. All receptors come from a person between 18 and 60 years old who received the Ad26.COV2.S COVID-19 vaccine or a placebo.

V is TRBV12-3 or TRBV12-4 and J is TRBJ1-1; no definite D call. The CDR3 totals 13 residues. V was cut by 5 bases and J by 5 bases, with 12 bases left in between. In DNA, the CDR3 is TGTGCCAGCAGTGTTGCCTATAGGACTGAAGCTTTCTTT. Translating it yields CASSVAYRTEAFF.

The chain uses TRBV18 and TRBJ2-5, with TRBD1 matching 12 bases. From germline, CDR1 is KGHSH and CDR2 LQKENI. There are 15 residues in the CDR3. V lost 6 bases, J lost 5 bases, and 7 bases stayed unmatched. The CDR3 reads CASSRGTGGLETQYF. The CDR3 DNA sequence: TGTGCCAGCTCCCGCGGGACAGGGGGCCTGGAGACCCAGTACTTC.

The chain uses TRBV11-2 and TRBJ2-7; TRBD2 matches 8 bases. Per the germline V gene, CDR1 is SGHAT and CDR2 is FQNNGV. The CDR3 consists of 15 residues. J was trimmed by 7 bases and V by 4 bases; bases with no gene match: 12. The CDR3 is CASSSTGTRVREQYF. The DNA of the CDR3 is TGTGCCAGCAGCTCAACCGGGACTAGAGTTCGGGAGCAGTACTTC. Full variable domain (missing parts from reference TRBV11-2 and TRBJ2-7): EAGVAQSPRYKIIEKRQSVAFWCNPISGHATLYWYQQILGQGPKLLIQFQNNGVVDDSQLPKDRFSAERLKGVDSTLKIQPAKLEDSAVYLCASSSTGTRVREQYFGPGTRLTVT.

The rearrangement joins TRBV25-1 to TRBJ1-2; no clear D gene. This CDR3 spans 11 amino acids. Trimming removed 3 bases from V and 7 bases from J, with 6 bases in between. Germline CDR1 reads MGHDK; CDR2 reads SYGVNS. The CDR3 here is CASSDSFGYTF. CDR3 sequence (DNA): TGTGCCAGCAGTGACAGTTTTGGCTACACCTTC.

The rearrangement links TRBV5-4 to TRBJ2-7; D may be TRBD1 (8 bases). This CDR3 comprises 16 residues. V was cut by 4 bases and J by 0 bases, with 17 bases left in between. Per the germline V gene, CDR1 is SGHNT and CDR2 is YYREEE (reference sequence). CDR3 sequence: CASSREDRASSYEQYF. CDR3 nucleotides: TGTGCCAGCAGCCGGGAGGACAGGGCGAGCTCCTACGAGCAGTACTTC.

The rearrangement uses TRBV5-5 and TRBJ2-7; possible D gene TRBD1, 6 bases. The CDR3 loop spans 14 amino acids. In germline, CDR1 is SGHKS, CDR2 YYEKEE (reference sequence). V shed 4 bases and J shed 0 bases, with 11 bases lying between them. The chain's CDR3 is CASSHTGISYEQYF. CDR3 in DNA: TGTGCCAGCAGCCATACAGGGATCTCCTACGAGCAGTACTTC.

V usage is TRBV7-6 and J usage is TRBJ1-4; D unresolved. The CDR3 is made up of 14 amino acids. V was shortened by 4 bases and J by 6 bases, with 12 bases between the two germline ends. The V gene's germline CDR1 is SGHVS and CDR2 FNYEAQ. DNA of the CDR3: TGTGCCAGCAGCTCGGACGGCGGGGATGAAAAACTGTTTTTT. Its protein product is CASSSDGGDEKLFF.

The chain carries TRBV30 and TRBJ1-1; perhaps TRBD1 as D (5 bases). The CDR3 sequence is 12 residues long. Deletions cut 3 bases from V and 11 bases from J, with 16 bases between. Per germline, CDR1 GTSNPN and CDR2 SVGIG (reference sequence). This CDR3 is CAWRGAADMAFF. For the CDR3, the DNA is TGTGCCTGGAGAGGGGCCGCTGATATGGCTTTCTTT. Full variable domain (rest looked up from reference TRBV30 and TRBJ1-1): SQTIHQWPATLVQPVGSPLSLECTVEGTSNPNLYWYRQAAGRGLQLLFYSVGIGQISSEVPQNLSASRPQDRQFILSSKKLLLSDSGFYLCAWRGAADMAFFGQGTRLTVV.

For the CDR3, the DNA is TGTGCCAGCAGTTACTCGGTGACAGGCGGGAACTATGGCTACACCTTC. It yields the protein CASSYSVTGGNYGYTF. The chain links TRBV6-5 to TRBJ1-2, with D possibly TRBD1 on 6 matching bases. The germline V gene encodes CDR1 MNHEY and CDR2 SVGAGI. The V and J ends lost 0 bases and 2 bases respectively, with 13 bases between them. This CDR3 is built from 16 residues.

The gene calls are TRBV6-5 and TRBJ1-5; no clear D gene. The CDR3 sequence is 14 residues long. Germline V gene sequence: CDR1 MNHEY, CDR2 SVGAGI. V shed 5 bases and J shed 4 bases, with 12 bases lying between them. The CDR3 nucleotides read TGTGCCAGCAGTCCCCCCCCTGGGAATCAGCCCCAGCATTTT. Translated: CASSPPPGNQPQHF.